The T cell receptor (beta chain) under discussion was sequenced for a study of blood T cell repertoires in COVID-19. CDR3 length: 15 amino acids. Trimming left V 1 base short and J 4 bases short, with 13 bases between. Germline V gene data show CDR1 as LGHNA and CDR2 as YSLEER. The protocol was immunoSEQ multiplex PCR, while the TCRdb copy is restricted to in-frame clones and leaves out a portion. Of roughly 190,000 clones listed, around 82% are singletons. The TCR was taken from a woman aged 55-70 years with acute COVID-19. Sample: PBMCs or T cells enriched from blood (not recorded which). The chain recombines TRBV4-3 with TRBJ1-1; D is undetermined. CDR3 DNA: TGCGCCAGCAGCCAAGGCCGTGGGCCGAGCACTGAAGCTTTCTTT. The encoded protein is CASSQGRGPSTEAFF.